The text below deals with one T cell receptor beta chain. Only in-frame clones appear in the TCRdb table, and some are missing; sequencing was by immunoSEQ multiplex PCR. Among 200,000 or so clones listed, around 86% were seen once. Participants, about 18 to 90 years old, spanned under 25 US areas. The data originate from a study of blood T cell repertoires in COVID-19. Study-wide context: Two negative PCRs, clearance, or symptom resolution had been documented for recovered Cohort 3 donors. T cells, B-cell-depleted T cells, or PBMCs supplied cDNA or gDNA.

Trimming at V came to 4 bases and at J to 4 bases, leaving 3 bases not matched to a gene. From germline, CDR1 is MNHEY and CDR2 SVGAGI. The CDR3 contains 13 residues. The receptor's source is a man aged 30 to 45 in a cohort exposed to, infected with or recovered from COVID-19 (not recorded which). J is TRBJ1-2 and V is TRBV6-5; the match to TRBD1 covers 7 bases. Sequenced material: PBMCs or T cells enriched from blood (not recorded which). CDR3 amino acids: CASSFRTGYGYTF. The DNA of the CDR3 is TGTGCCAGCAGTTTCAGGACAGGCTATGGCTACACCTTC.